This T cell receptor beta chain was sequenced for a study of blood T cell repertoires in COVID-19 (dated by TCRdb to 2019 to 2021). Background on the whole study: The collaborator samples originated in the United States, Italy and Spain and spanned the acute and convalescent phases of COVID-19. HLA class I and class II types, where available, came from metadata supplied by the sample provider rather than from assay-based typing. The repertoires were released in a freely available public database meant as a resource for research on the immune response to SARS-CoV-2. The prospective study material was composed of cDNA or gDNA derived from T cells, B-cell-depleted T cells, or PBMCs. Nearly every sample came with metadata listing a de-identified subject ID, COVID-19 status, age in years and sex. Subjects who had been exposed to COVID-19, were actively infected with it, or had recovered from it provided the deeply sampled blood TCRbeta repertoires that made up the dataset. Samples came from the ongoing ImmuneRACE study (first 160 participants) plus 1,254 subjects from 6 global collaborators.

The collaborating institutions used their own protocols to collect whole blood in K2EDTA tubes. Collaborator samples were shipped for TCRbeta analysis as frozen whole blood, isolated PBMCs, or DNA extracted from either sample type. This clone was observed a handful of times. Its antigen is currently not known. There are no base qualities to consult, and no much larger clone falls within one base. The immunoSEQ Assay, a bias-controlled multiplex PCR, was used to amplify TCRbeta CDR3 regions from genomic DNA. The paper's processing steps were these. The number of nucleated cells in each sample was estimated by amplification of reference gene primers within the assay. To quantify the absolute abundance of each unique TCRbeta CDR3 rearrangement, sequence reads were collapsed and filtered. Productive Simpson clonality was computed per sample as the square root of Simpson's diversity index over productive rearrangements. The source is immuneACCESS, and TCRdb retained only in-frame sequences with V and J called. Part of the clones is not carried over; for the studies checked, unresolved V genes explain less than half of this, and the remainder is unexplained. From that table come the V and J calls and clone size; the DNA was used to work out D and trimming. For this sample there are over 65,000 clones; 90% appear just once. Jointly, the top ten make up roughly 9.7% of the sample.

Ends trimmed: V by 1 base, J by 1 base; bases unmatched to a gene: 10. Including the terminal cysteine and phenylalanine, the CDR3 comprises 18 residues. CDR3 DNA only is kept here, 54 bases in frame from base 1. CDR1 and CDR2 were assigned from the germline V gene as LGHNA and YSLEER. The research as a whole found: How much clinical and demographic metadata was included differed by source and by participant, and the metadata was provided uncurated.

This sequence was found in a human donor in a cohort sampled during active COVID-19. The chain joins TRBV4-3 to TRBJ2-3, with 8 junctional bases fitting TRBD2. Sequencing was carried out using peripheral blood. The CDR3 protein is CASSQGPQGAGGTDTQYF. The sequenced DNA is TGCGCCAGCAGCCAAGGCCCTCAGGGAGCGGGAGGCACAGATACGCAGTATTTT.